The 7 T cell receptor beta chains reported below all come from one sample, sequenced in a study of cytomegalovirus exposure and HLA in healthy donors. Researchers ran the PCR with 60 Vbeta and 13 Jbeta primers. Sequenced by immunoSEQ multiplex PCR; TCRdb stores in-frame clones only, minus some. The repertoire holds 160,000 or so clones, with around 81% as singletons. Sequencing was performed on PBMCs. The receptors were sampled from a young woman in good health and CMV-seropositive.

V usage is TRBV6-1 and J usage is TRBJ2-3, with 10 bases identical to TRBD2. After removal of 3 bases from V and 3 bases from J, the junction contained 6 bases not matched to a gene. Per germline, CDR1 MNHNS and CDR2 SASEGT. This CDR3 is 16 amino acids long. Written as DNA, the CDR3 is TGTGCCAGCAGTGACAGCGGGGGGGCATTTACAGATACGCAGTATTTT. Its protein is CASSDSGGAFTDTQYF.

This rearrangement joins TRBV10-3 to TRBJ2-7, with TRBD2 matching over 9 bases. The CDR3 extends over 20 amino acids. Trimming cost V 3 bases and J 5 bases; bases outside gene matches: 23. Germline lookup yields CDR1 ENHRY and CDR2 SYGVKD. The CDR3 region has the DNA TGTGCCATCAGTGACCGTTTGGCTAGCGGGACGCGGGGGATTTCGCACGAGCAGTACTTC. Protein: CAISDRLASGTRGISHEQYF.

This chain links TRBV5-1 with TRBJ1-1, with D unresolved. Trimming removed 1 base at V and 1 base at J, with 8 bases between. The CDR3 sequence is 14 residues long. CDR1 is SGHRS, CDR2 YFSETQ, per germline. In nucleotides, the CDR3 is TGCGCCAGCAGCTTGTCTCGGGAGAACACTGAAGCTTTCTTT. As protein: CASSLSRENTEAFF.

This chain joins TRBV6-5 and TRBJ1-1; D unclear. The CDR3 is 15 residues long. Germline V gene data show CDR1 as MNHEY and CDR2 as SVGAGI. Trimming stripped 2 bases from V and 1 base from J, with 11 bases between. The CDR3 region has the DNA TGTGCCAGCAGTTACGTCCTTGAGGGGAACACTGAAGCTTTCTTT. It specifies CASSYVLEGNTEAFF.

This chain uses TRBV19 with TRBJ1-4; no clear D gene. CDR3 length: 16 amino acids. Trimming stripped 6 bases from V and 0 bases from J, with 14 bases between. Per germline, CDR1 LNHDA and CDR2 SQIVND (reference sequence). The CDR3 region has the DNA TGTGCCAGTAGGTCAAGACCGGGAGCAACTAATGAAAAACTGTTTTTT. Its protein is CASRSRPGATNEKLFF.

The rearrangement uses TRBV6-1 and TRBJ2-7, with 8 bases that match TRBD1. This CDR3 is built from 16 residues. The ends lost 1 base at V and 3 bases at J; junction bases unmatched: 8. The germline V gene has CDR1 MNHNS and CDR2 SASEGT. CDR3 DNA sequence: TGTGCCAGCAGTGAAGACAATATGGACAGGGACTACGAGCAGTACTTC. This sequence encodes CASSEDNMDRDYEQYF.

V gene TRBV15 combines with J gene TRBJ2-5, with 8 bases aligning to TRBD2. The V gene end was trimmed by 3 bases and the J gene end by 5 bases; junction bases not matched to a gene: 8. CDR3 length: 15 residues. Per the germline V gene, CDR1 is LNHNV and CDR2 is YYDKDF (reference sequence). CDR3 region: CATSREGLVQETQYF. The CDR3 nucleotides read TGTGCCACCAGCAGGGAGGGACTAGTCCAGGAGACCCAGTACTTC.